The 22 T cell receptor beta chains presented below share a single source sample, sequenced in a study of blood T cell repertoires in COVID-19. The assay was immunoSEQ multiplex PCR, and TCRdb's table has in-frame clones only and misses some. The sample gives roughly 92,000 clones, roughly 84% of which show up once; under 35% is in the top ten. Input material: peripheral blood. The source is a woman of 80 years or more with active or convalescent COVID-19.

Of note for this clone: Relative to the germline gene, one junction end is altered; a read error may explain this. The chain links TRBV10-3 to TRBJ1-2; D perhaps matches TRBD1 (5 bases). This CDR3 contains 17 residues. CDR1 ENHRY and CDR2 SYGVKD come from the germline V gene. This CDR3 is CAISEQKGQGRNSGYTF. DNA of the CDR3: TGTGCCATCAGTGAGCAAAAGGGGCAGGGTCGTAACTCTGGCTACACCTTC.

This clone was detected only a few times. The chain has TRBV5-4 and TRBJ1-1; 8 bases line up with TRBD1. The germline gives CDR1 SGHNT, CDR2 YYREEE (reference sequence). The J segment lost 3 bases and the V segment lost 4 bases, leaving 14 bases of the junction unmatched. This CDR3 is built from 17 residues. CDR3: CASSPRQGRTEYTEAFF. In DNA form, the CDR3 reads TGTGCCAGCAGCCCCCGACAGGGGCGGACTGAGTACACTGAAGCTTTCTTT.

The rearrangement joins TRBV28 to TRBJ1-6, with a weak D call TRBD1 (6 bases). V lost 7 bases, J lost 8 bases, and 18 bases lay in between. Per germline, CDR1 MDHEN and CDR2 SYDVKM. The length of the CDR3 is 15 residues. The CDR3 reads CASTIGGPSYSPLHF. CDR3 bases: TGTGCCAGCACCATCGGGGGGCCTTCGTATTCACCCCTCCACTTT.

Written as DNA, the CDR3 is TGCGCCAGCAGCGGCGACAGGGCGCTCCGTTCTACCAACACCGGGGAGCTGTTTTTT. Its translation is CASSGDRALRSTNTGELFF. The rearrangement uses TRBV5-1 and TRBJ2-2; 7 nucleotides line up with TRBD1. This CDR3 spans 19 amino acids. CDR1 and CDR2 from the germline V gene are SGHRS and YFSETQ. The V and J ends lost 4 bases and 2 bases, in that order; junction bases with no gene match: 17.

The chain uses TRBV4-1 and TRBJ2-2; D is ambiguous. V lost 1 base and J 0 bases, leaving 9 bases between the germline ends. The CDR3 has 16 amino acids. Per the germline V gene, CDR1 is MGHRA and CDR2 is YSYEKL. The CDR3 DNA is TGCGCCAGCAGCCAAGGCGTGGCGGCGAACACCGGGGAGCTGTTTTTT. As protein: CASSQGVAANTGELFF.

This clone was observed a handful of times. The chain links TRBV6-4 to TRBJ1-6; D is uncertain. The CDR3 length is 14 residues. CDR1 is MRHNA and CDR2 is SNTAGT in the germline V gene. Trimming left V 5 bases short and J 1 base short, with 6 bases between. The CDR3 is CASSYSSYNSPLHF. As DNA, the CDR3 is TGTGCCAGCAGTTACAGTTCCTATAATTCACCCCTCCACTTT.

V is TRBV4-3 and J is TRBJ2-6; D possibly corresponds to TRBD1 (5 bases). Germline CDR1 is LGHNA and CDR2 is YSLEER. The V end lost 6 bases, the J end lost 1 base, and 13 bases lay between the germline ends. The CDR3 length is 16 residues. In nucleotides, the CDR3 is TGCGCCAGCAGTCCCAGGGTCTTTTCTGGGGCCAACGTCCTGACTTTC. This gives the protein CASSPRVFSGANVLTF.

A single count supports this clone. The chain uses TRBV19 and TRBJ1-1, with D hard to call. Trimming took 1 base from V and 0 from J, leaving 12 bases between them. The germline V gene encodes CDR1 LNHDA and CDR2 SQIVND (reference sequence). The CDR3 spans 16 residues. The CDR3 loop reads CASSIALSSLNTEAFF. CDR3 in DNA: TGTGCCAGTAGTATAGCCCTTTCCAGTTTGAACACTGAAGCTTTCTTT. The full variable domain, its missing parts supplied by reference TRBV19 and TRBJ1-1, is DGGITQSPKYLFRKEGQNVTLSCEQNLNHDAMYWYRQDPGQGLRLIYYSQIVNDFQKGDIAEGYSVSREKKESFPLTVTSAQKNPTAFYLCASSIALSSLNTEAFFGQGTRLTVV.

As to this clone: One end of the junction is discordant with germline, which a read error may explain. V is TRBV18 and J is TRBJ1-5, with D possibly TRBD1 on 6 matching bases. Germline V gives CDR1 KGHSH, CDR2 LQKENI. The CDR3 consists of 15 residues. The DNA for the CDR3 is TGTGCCAGCTCACCAGGTCAACAGGGCAAGCAGCCCCAGCATTTT. This codes for CASSPGQQGKQPQHF.

The chain is built from TRBV9 and TRBJ2-7; tentatively, D is TRBD2 (6 bases). Per the germline V gene, CDR1 is SGDLS and CDR2 is YYNGEE. The germline V and J ends were trimmed by 0 bases and 0 bases, with 10 bases remaining between them. This CDR3 is 15 amino acids long. The CDR3, as DNA: TGTGCCAGCAGCGTAGCCGGGACTCACTCCTACGAGCAGTACTTC. This encodes CASSVAGTHSYEQYF.

There are a few counts of this clone. The V call is TRBV30, the J call TRBJ1-6, with a possible D match to TRBD1 (5 bases). CDR3 length: 13 residues. CDR1 is GTSNPN and CDR2 is SVGIG in the germline V gene (reference sequence). The V end lost 1 base, the J end lost 9 bases, and 10 bases lay between the germline ends. The CDR3 is CAWSAGIGSPLHF. The CDR3 DNA is TGTGCCTGGAGTGCAGGGATCGGTTCACCCCTCCACTTT.

In nucleotides, the CDR3 is TGCGCCAGCAGCTCTGACAGGGTCTACAATGAGCAGTTCTTC. It codes for CASSSDRVYNEQFF. This sequence joins TRBV5-1 and TRBJ2-1; 7 nucleotides match TRBD1. The CDR3 has 14 amino acids. The junction had 3 bases not matched to a gene; V was cut back by 3 bases and J by 3 bases. CDR1 is SGHRS, CDR2 YFSETQ, per germline. The whole variable domain, filled in from reference TRBV5-1 and TRBJ2-1, reads KAGVTQTPRYLIKTRGQQVTLSCSPISGHRSVSWYQQTPGQGLQFLFEYFSETQRNKGNFPGRFSGRQFSNSRSEMNVSTLELGDSALYLCASSSDRVYNEQFFGPGTRLTVL.

The chain links TRBV5-4 to TRBJ2-5; D is perhaps TRBD1 (5 bases). This CDR3 has 14 amino acids. Trimming took 2 bases from V and 3 from J, leaving 11 bases between them. CDR1 is SGHNT and CDR2 is YYREEE in the germline V gene (reference sequence). The CDR3 DNA reads TGTGCCAGCAGCTTCGTGGCCAGGGAAGAGACCCAGTACTTC. It specifies CASSFVAREETQYF.

The chain couples TRBV7-9 to TRBJ1-6; TRBD1 aligns across 9 bases. The CDR3 is 15 amino acids. The trim removed 5 bases at V and 8 bases at J, leaving 7 bases unmatched. CDR1 is SEHNR and CDR2 is FQNEAQ in the germline V gene (reference sequence). CDR3 amino acids: CASSPRDREDSPLHF. CDR3 nucleotide sequence: TGTGCCAGCAGCCCCCGGGACAGGGAGGATTCACCCCTCCACTTT.

The rearrangement links TRBV2 to TRBJ1-1; tentatively, D is TRBD1 (5 bases). The CDR3 length is 13 residues. Germline-derived CDR1 and CDR2 are SNHLY and FYNNEI. Trimming stripped 4 bases from V and 5 bases from J, with 11 bases between. The CDR3 sequence: CASSVGGYTEAFF. The CDR3 DNA reads TGTGCCAGCAGTGTCGGGGGGTATACTGAAGCTTTCTTT.

The rearrangement joins TRBV3-1 (or the pseudogene TRBV3-2) to TRBJ2-7; 12 bases line up with TRBD1. This CDR3 region has 17 residues. The junction had 9 bases not matched to a gene; V was cut back by 0 bases and J by 6 bases. Germline-derived CDR1 and CDR2 are LGHDT and YNNKEL (reference sequence). The CDR3 region has the DNA TGTGCCAGCAGCCAAGATAGGGAGGGACAGGGGGCATCCGAGCAGTACTTC. Protein product: CASSQDREGQGASEQYF.

The V call is TRBV15, the J call TRBJ2-1; no definite D call. V lost 3 bases to trimming and J lost 7 bases, with 16 bases between them. The germline CDR1 and CDR2 sequences are LNHNV and YYDKDF (reference sequence). The CDR3 runs 15 residues. The DNA for the CDR3 is TGTGCCACCAGCAGGCTGGGCCAAATACGGAATGAGCAGTTCTTC. Its translation is CATSRLGQIRNEQFF.

The chain recombines TRBV21-1 with TRBJ2-7; the table's D call of TRBD2 was not tested on the DNA. TRBV21-1 is noted as a pseudogene. This CDR3 spans 17 amino acids. The CDR3 sequence is CASSKDDWGEVTYEQYF. CDR3 DNA: TGTGCCAGCAGCAAAGATGATTGGGGAGAGGTTACCTACGAGCAGTACTTC.

This clone was seen a handful of times. The V gene is TRBV5-1, the J gene TRBJ1-1; 9 bases line up with TRBD1. V dropped 3 bases and J dropped 11; count of bases not matched to a gene: 8. This CDR3 comprises 13 residues. Germline V gene lookup returns CDR1 SGHRS and CDR2 YFSETQ. The CDR3 spells CASSSQQGANAFF. DNA for the CDR3: TGCGCCAGCAGCTCGCAACAGGGGGCGAACGCTTTCTTT.

The V and J genes are TRBV30 and TRBJ1-2; 8 bases map to TRBD1. Germline V gives CDR1 GTSNPN, CDR2 SVGIG (reference sequence). The V gene end was trimmed by 0 bases and the J gene end by 2 bases; junction bases not matched to a gene: 5. The CDR3 has 15 residues. CDR3 loop: CAWSVRRTGNYGYTF. CDR3 nucleotides: TGTGCCTGGAGTGTACGCCGGACAGGGAACTATGGCTACACCTTC. The whole variable domain, filled in from reference TRBV30 and TRBJ1-2, reads SQTIHQWPATLVQPVGSPLSLECTVEGTSNPNLYWYRQAAGRGLQLLFYSVGIGQISSEVPQNLSASRPQDRQFILSSKKLLLSDSGFYLCAWSVRRTGNYGYTFGSGTRLTVV.

This sequence joins TRBV6-6 and TRBJ2-1; 10 positions agree with TRBD2. From germline, CDR1 is MNHNY and CDR2 SVGAGI (reference sequence). J was trimmed by 6 bases and V by 6 bases; bases with no gene match: 11. The CDR3 length is 16 residues. CDR3 coding DNA: TGTGCCAGCAGCAGTACTAGCGGGATCTGGCGCAATGAGCAGTTCTTC. This codes for CASSSTSGIWRNEQFF.

This clone was seen more than once but under ten times. The V call is TRBV4-1, the J call TRBJ1-6, with D unresolved. Trimming cost V 3 bases and J 9 bases, with 27 bases left between them. This CDR3 has 19 residues. Germline V lookup: CDR1 MGHRA, CDR2 YSYEKL. CDR3 nucleotides: TGCGCCAGCAGCCACTCTCCGCTTAGAGGGAGGTCGTTAAGTTCACCCCTCCACTTT. Translated: CASSHSPLRGRSLSSPLHF.